This passage covers 8 T cell receptor beta chains from one sample sequenced in a study of blood T cell repertoires in COVID-19. Clones were read by immunoSEQ multiplex PCR, and TCRdb kept only the in-frame ones, dropping some. The sample consists of 280,000 or so clones, 75% to 90% of them appearing once. The sample consisted of PBMCs or T cells enriched from blood (not recorded which). These receptors were taken from a man aged 25 to 40 who had recovered from COVID-19.

The V and J genes are TRBV11-3 and TRBJ2-2; a possible D gene is TRBD1 (6 bases). The CDR3 totals 15 residues. V lost 1 base and J lost 4, with 10 bases in between. CDR1 and CDR2 from the germline V gene are SGHNT and YENEEA. CDR3 DNA: TGTGCCAGCAGCTTAGGGCAGGGGAGCACCGGGGAGCTGTTTTTT. It codes for CASSLGQGSTGELFF.

In its sample, this clone was seen a few times. The J gene is TRBJ2-7, the V gene TRBV12-5; 9 bases fit TRBD2. The CDR3 totals 16 residues. V lost 9 bases, J lost 2 bases, and 14 bases stayed unmatched. Germline V CDR1 and CDR2: LGHNT, FRNRAP. Here the CDR3 reads CASRENSGGFTYEQYF. The CDR3 nucleotides are TGTGCTAGCCGAGAGAATAGCGGGGGCTTCACCTACGAGCAGTACTTC.

This sequence joins TRBV5-1 and TRBJ2-5, with D possibly TRBD2 on 6 matching bases. The CDR3 runs to 15 residues. Between the trimmed V and J ends, which lost 0 bases and 5 bases, there was a span of 14 bases. The germline V gene has CDR1 SGHRS and CDR2 YFSETQ. The CDR3 DNA sequence: TGCGCCAGCAGCTTGGGGGCTAGCGTATCGGAGACCCAGTACTTC. This encodes CASSLGASVSETQYF.

The chain couples TRBV5-5 to TRBJ1-2, with 9 nucleotides matching TRBD1. Unmatched junction bases numbered 4, after V lost 4 bases and J lost 3 bases. The CDR3 sequence is 14 residues long. Germline V gene lookup returns CDR1 SGHKS and CDR2 YYEKEE (reference sequence). In DNA form, the CDR3 reads TGTGCCAGCAGCCCCGGACAGGGGCACTATGGCTACACCTTC. Its protein product is CASSPGQGHYGYTF.

The chain recombines TRBV4-1 with TRBJ1-6; D is possibly TRBD1 (5 bases). This CDR3 has 17 residues. Looked up from germline, CDR1 is MGHRA and CDR2 is YSYEKL. V was pared by 3 bases and J by 6 bases, with 18 bases between. DNA of the CDR3: TGCGCCAGCAGCCACCCCCCGGAGGGACCGACTAATTCACCCCTCCACTTT. Translated: CASSHPPEGPTNSPLHF.

This sequence joins TRBV5-4 and TRBJ2-7, with a tentative D call TRBD2 (7 bases). The CDR3 is 14 amino acids. CDR1 SGHNT and CDR2 YYREEE come from the germline V gene (reference sequence). Trimming shortened V by 5 bases and J by 2 bases, and 14 bases separated the two germline ends. CDR3 DNA sequence: TGTGCCAGCAGTCTTCGGGGGGACACCTACGAGCAGTACTTC. Amino acids: CASSLRGDTYEQYF.

The chain combines TRBV25-1 with TRBJ1-3; TRBD1 agrees at 8 bases. CDR3 size: 15 residues. Looked up from germline, CDR1 is MGHDK and CDR2 is SYGVNS. Trimming at V came to 4 bases and at J to 8 bases, leaving 10 bases not matched to a gene. The CDR3 DNA reads TGTGCCAGCAGTGTAGGACAGGGATTCGATGACACCATATATTTT. As protein: CASSVGQGFDDTIYF.

The rearrangement uses TRBV7-8 and TRBJ2-3; TRBD2 aligns across 14 bases. Looked up from germline, CDR1 is SGHVS and CDR2 is FQNEAQ. This CDR3 spans 15 amino acids. Trimming at V came to 4 bases and at J to 6 bases, leaving 3 bases not matched to a gene. The CDR3, as DNA: TGTGCCAGCAGCTCGACTAGCGGGGGGGCGGATACGCAGTATTTT. Amino acids: CASSSTSGGADTQYF. The whole variable domain, remainder taken from reference TRBV7-8 and TRBJ2-3, is GAGVSQSPRYKVAKRGQDVALRCDPISGHVSLFWYQQALGQGPEFLTYFQNEAQLDKSGLPSDRFFAERPEGSVSTLKIQRTQQEDSAVYLCASSSTSGGADTQYFGPGTRLTVL.